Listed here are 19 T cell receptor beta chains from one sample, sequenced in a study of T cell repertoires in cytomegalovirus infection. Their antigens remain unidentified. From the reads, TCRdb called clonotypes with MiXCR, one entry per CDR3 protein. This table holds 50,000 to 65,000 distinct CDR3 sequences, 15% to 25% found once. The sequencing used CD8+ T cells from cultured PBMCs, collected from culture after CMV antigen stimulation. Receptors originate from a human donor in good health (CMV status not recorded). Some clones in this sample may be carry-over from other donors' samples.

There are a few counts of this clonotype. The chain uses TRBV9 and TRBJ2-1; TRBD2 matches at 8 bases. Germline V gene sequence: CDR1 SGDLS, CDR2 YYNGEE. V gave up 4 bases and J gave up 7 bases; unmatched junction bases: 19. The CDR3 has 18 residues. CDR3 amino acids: CASSPGGEVGSRLNEQFF. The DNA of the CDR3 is TGTGCCAGCAGCCCCGGGGGGGAAGTAGGGTCGAGGTTAAATGAGCAGTTCTTC.

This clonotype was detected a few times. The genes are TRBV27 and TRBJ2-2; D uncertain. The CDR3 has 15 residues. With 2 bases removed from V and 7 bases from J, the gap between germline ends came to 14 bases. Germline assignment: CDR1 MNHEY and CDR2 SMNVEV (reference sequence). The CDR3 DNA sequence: TGTGCCAGCAGTTTAATAACCAGGAAAGACGGGGAGCTGTTTTTT. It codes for CASSLITRKDGELFF.

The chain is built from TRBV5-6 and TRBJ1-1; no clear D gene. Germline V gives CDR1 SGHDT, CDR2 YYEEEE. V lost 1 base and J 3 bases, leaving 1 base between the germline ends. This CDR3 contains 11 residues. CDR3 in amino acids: CASSLYTEAFF. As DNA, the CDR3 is TGTGCCAGCAGCTTGTACACTGAAGCTTTCTTT.

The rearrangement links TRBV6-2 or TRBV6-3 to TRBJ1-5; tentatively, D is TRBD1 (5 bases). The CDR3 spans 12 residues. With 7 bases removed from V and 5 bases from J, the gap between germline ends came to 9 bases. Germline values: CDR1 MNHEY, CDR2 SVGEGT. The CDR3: CASTWGDQPQHF. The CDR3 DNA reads TGTGCCAGCACGTGGGGGGATCAGCCCCAGCATTTT.

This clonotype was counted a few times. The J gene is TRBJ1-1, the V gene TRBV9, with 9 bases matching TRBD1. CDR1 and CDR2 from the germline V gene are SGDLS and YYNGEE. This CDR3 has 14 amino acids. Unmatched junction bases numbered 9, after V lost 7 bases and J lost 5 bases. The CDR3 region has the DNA TGTGCCAGCTCCCGCGGGGACAGGGAGACTGAAGCTTTCTTT. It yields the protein CASSRGDRETEAFF.

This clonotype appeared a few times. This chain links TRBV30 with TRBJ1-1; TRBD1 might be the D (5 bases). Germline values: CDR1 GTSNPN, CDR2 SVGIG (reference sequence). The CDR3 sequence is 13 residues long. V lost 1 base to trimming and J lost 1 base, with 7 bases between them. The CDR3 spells CAWSGQGNTEAFF. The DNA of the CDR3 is TGTGCCTGGAGTGGTCAGGGGAACACTGAAGCTTTCTTT.

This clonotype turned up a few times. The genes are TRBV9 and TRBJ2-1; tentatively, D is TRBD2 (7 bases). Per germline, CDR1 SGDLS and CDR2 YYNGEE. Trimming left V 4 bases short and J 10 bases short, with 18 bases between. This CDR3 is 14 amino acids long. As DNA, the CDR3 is TGTGCCAGCAGCCCAGGAGGGGGGGCAGGGGAGCAGTTCTTC. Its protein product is CASSPGGGAGEQFF.

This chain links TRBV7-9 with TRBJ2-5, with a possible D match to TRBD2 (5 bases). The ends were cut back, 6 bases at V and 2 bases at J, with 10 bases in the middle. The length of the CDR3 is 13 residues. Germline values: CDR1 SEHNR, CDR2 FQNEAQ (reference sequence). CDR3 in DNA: TGTGCCAGCAGATCGACGGGGCAAGAGACCCAGTACTTC. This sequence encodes CASRSTGQETQYF.

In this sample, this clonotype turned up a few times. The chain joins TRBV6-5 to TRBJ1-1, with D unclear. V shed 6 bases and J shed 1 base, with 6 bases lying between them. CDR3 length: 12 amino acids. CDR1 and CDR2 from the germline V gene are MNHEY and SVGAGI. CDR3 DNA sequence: TGTGCCAGCAGGAGACCGAACACTGAAGCTTTCTTT. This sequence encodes CASRRPNTEAFF.

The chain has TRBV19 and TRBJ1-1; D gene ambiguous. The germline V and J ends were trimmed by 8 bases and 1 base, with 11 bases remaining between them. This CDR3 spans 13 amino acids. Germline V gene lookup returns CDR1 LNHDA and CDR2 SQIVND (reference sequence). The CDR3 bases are TGTGCCAGTTCCGTCGGTCCGAACACTGAAGCTTTCTTT. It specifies CASSVGPNTEAFF. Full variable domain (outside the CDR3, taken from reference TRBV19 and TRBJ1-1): DGGITQSPKYLFRKEGQNVTLSCEQNLNHDAMYWYRQDPGQGLRLIYYSQIVNDFQKGDIAEGYSVSREKKESFPLTVTSAQKNPTAFYLCASSVGPNTEAFFGQGTRLTVV.

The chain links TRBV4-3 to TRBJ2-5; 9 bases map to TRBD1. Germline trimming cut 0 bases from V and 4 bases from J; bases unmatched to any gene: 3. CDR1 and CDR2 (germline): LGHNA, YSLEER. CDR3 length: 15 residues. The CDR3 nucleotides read TGCGCCAGCAGCCAAGATGTGACAGGGGGAGAGACCCAGTACTTC. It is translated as CASSQDVTGGETQYF.

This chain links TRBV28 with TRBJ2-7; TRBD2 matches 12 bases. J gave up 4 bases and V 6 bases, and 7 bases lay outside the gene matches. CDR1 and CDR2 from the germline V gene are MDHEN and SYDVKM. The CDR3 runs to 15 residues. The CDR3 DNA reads TGTGCCAGCAGGCCGGGACTAGCGGGTCCGTACGAGCAGTACTTC. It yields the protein CASRPGLAGPYEQYF.

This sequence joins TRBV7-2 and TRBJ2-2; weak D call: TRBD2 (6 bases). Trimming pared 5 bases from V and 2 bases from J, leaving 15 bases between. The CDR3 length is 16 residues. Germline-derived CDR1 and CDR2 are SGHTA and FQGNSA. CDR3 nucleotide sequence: TGTGCCAGCAGCCCCCCGGGGCGGGACAACACCGGGGAGCTGTTTTTT. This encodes CASSPPGRDNTGELFF.

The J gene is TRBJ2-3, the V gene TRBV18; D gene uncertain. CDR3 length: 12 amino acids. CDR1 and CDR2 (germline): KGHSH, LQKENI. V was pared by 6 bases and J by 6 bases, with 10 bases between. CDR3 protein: CASSGPWDTQYF. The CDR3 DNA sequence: TGTGCCAGCTCGGGCCCCTGGGATACGCAGTATTTT.

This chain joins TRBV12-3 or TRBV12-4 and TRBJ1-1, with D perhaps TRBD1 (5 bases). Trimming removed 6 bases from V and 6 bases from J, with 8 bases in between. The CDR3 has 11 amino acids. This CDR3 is CASRTGPEAFF. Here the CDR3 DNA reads TGTGCCAGCAGAACAGGTCCTGAAGCTTTCTTT.

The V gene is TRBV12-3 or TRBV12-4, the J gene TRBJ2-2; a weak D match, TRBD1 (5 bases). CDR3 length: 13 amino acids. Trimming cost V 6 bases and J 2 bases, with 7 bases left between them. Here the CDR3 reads CASRQDNTGELFF. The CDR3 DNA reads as TGTGCCAGCAGACAGGATAACACCGGGGAGCTGTTTTTT.

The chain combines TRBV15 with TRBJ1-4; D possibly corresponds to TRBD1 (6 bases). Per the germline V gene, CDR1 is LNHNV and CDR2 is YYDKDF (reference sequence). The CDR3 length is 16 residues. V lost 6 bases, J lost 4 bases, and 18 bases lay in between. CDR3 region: CATRQTEGHNNEKLFF. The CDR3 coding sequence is TGTGCCACCAGACAAACCGAGGGACACAATAATGAAAAACTGTTTTTT.

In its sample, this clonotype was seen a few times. CDR3 loop: CASSFPRNGYTF. CDR3 DNA: TGTGCCAGCAGCTTCCCCCGGAATGGCTACACCTTC. This chain links TRBV5-4 with TRBJ1-2; D ambiguous. This CDR3 has 12 amino acids. V lost 2 bases and J lost 6, with 8 bases in between. Per the germline V gene, CDR1 is SGHNT and CDR2 is YYREEE (reference sequence).

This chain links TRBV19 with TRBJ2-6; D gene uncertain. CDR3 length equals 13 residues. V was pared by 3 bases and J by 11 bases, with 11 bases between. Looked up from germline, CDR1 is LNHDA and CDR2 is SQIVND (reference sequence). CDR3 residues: CASSILGPDVLTF. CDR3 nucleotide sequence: TGTGCCAGTAGTATTCTAGGCCCTGACGTCCTGACTTTC.